The following is a T cell receptor (beta chain) sequence with its context. The antigen is not known. Molecular-barcoded quantitative 5'-RACE produced these TCR beta libraries. TCRdb itself ran the 5' RACE reads through MiXCR, one entry per CDR3 protein. The table has under 250,000 distinct CDR3 sequences, more than 25% seen once. The data originate from a study of CD8 T cells in ankylosing spondylitis. Study results and limitations: In ankylosing spondylitis patients, matched synovial fluid reportedly showed significant enrichment of disease-linked clones. Seemingly distinctive of ankylosing spondylitis blood was a TCR beta motif formed by eight highly homologous variants.

Sequenced sample: blood, either unsorted or a sorted T cell fraction (not recorded which). The TCR comes from a male donor with ankylosing spondylitis or in good health (not recorded which).

The CDR3 region is CASSVDGQPNEKLFF. The CDR3, as DNA: TGTGCCAGCAGCGTAGACGGACAGCCTAATGAAAAACTGTTTTTT. The chain links TRBV9 to TRBJ1-4; TRBD1 might be the D (6 bases). There are 15 residues in the CDR3. Trimming cost V 0 bases and J 3 bases, with 9 bases left between them. Germline V gene sequence: CDR1 SGDLS, CDR2 YYNGEE.